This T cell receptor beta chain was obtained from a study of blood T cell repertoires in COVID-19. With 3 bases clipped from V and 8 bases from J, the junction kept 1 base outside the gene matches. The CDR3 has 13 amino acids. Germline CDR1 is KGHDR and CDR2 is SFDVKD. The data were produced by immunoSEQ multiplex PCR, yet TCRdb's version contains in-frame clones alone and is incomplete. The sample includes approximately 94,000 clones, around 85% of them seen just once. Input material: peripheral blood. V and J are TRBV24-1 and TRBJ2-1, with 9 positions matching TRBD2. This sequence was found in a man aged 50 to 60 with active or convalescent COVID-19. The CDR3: CATSDGGGDEQFF. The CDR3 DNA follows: TGTGCCACCAGTGATGGCGGGGGGGATGAGCAGTTCTTC.